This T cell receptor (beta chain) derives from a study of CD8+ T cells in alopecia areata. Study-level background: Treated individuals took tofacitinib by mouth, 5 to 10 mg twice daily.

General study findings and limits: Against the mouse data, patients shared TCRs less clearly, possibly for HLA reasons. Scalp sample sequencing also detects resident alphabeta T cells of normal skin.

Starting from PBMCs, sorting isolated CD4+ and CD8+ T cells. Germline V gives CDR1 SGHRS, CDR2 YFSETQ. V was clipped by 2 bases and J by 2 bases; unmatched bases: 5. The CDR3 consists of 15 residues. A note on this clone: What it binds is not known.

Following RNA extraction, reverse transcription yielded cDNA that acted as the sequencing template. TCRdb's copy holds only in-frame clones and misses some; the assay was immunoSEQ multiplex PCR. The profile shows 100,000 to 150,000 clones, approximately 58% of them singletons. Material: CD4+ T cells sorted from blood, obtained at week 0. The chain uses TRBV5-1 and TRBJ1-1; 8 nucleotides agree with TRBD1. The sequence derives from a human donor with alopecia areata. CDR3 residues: CASSFRTGPNTEAFF. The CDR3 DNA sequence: TGCGCCAGCAGCTTCCGGACAGGGCCAAACACTGAAGCTTTCTTT. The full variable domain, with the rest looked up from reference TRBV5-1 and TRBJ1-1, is KAGVTQTPRYLIKTRGQQVTLSCSPISGHRSVSWYQQTPGQGLQFLFEYFSETQRNKGNFPGRFSGRQFSNSRSEMNVSTLELGDSALYLCASSFRTGPNTEAFFGQGTRLTVV.